This is a list of T cell receptor beta chains from one sample in a study of OX40 agonist ivuxolimab in advanced cancers. Data came from immunoSEQ multiplex PCR; TCRdb stores just in-frame clones and leaves some out. This repertoire shows 60,000 to 90,000 clones, 87% found once; its top ten account for 6.2%. The sample here was CD4+ or CD8+ T cells sorted from blood, taken in a trial of the OX40 agonist ivuxolimab. These TCRs come from an adult with an advanced solid tumor such as melanoma, head and neck, liver or kidney cancer. Both conserved end residues are part of each CDR3. The D gene is left open where the match is weak. Only part of the rows carry a size: once, few, many, or a class if the clone is expanded.

TRBJ1-1 . 11 TRBD1 TRBV20-1 TGCAGTTCCGGACAGGACACTGAAGCTTTCTTT CSSGQDTEAFF
TRBJ1-1 once 17 . TRBV16 TGTGCCAGCAGCCAATCCGGTGGGACGGGCAAGAACACTGAAGCTTTCTTT CASSQSGGTGKNTEAFF
TRBJ1-6 few 15 TRBD1 TRBV5-6 TGTGCCAGCAACCTAGGACAGGCGGGCAATTCACCCCTCCACTTT CASNLGQAGNSPLHF
TRBJ1-2 . 15 . TRBV5-6 TGTGCCAGCAGCTTGATTGGTGTCCTTAACTATGGCTACACCTTC CASSLIGVLNYGYTF
TRBJ1-1 once 15 TRBD1 TRBV10-3 TGTGCCATCAGTGACCAACAGGACAGGGGCACTGAAGCTTTCTTT CAISDQQDRGTEAFF
TRBJ1-2 . 13 . TRBV27 TGTGCCAGCAGCTCAGACGGGAACTATGGCTACACCTTC CASSSDGNYGYTF
TRBJ1-2 . 14 . TRBV4-3 TGCGCCAGCAGCCAAGCAGGGGTCAACTATGGCTACACCTTC CASSQAGVNYGYTF
TRBJ2-2 . 15 . TRBV10-2 TGCGCCAGCAGTGAATCGGGGGGCGGAACCGGGGAGCTGTTTTTT CASSESGGGTGELFF
TRBJ1-5 . 13 . TRBV10-2 TGCGCCAGCAGTTGGGAGCAAAATCAGCCCCAGCATTTT CASSWEQNQPQHF
TRBJ1-5 . 15 TRBD1 TRBV7-9 TGTGCCAGCAGTCCAGGGGGTTTTGGGGATCAGCCCCAGCATTTT CASSPGGFGDQPQHF
TRBJ2-7 . 14 . TRBV5-4 TGTGCCAGCAGCTTGGGAGGGAGCTCCTACGAGCAGTACTTC CASSLGGSSYEQYF
TRBJ1-1 . 15 . TRBV18 TGTGCCAGCTCACTTCCAGGGGTGATGAACACTGAAGCTTTCTTT CASSLPGVMNTEAFF
TRBJ1-2 . 13 . TRBV5-6 TGTGCCAGCAGCCCCGCTTCCAACTATGGCTACACCTTC CASSPASNYGYTF
TRBJ1-2 . 14 . TRBV28 TGTGCCAGCAGTTTGAAGGGGTGGGACTATGGCTACACCTTC CASSLKGWDYGYTF
TRBJ1-3 . 16 . TRBV11-2 TGTGCCAGCAGCTTATGGTCAGGGCCCTCTGGAAACACCATATATTTT CASSLWSGPSGNTIYF
TRBJ1-1 . 13 . TRBV11-1 TGTGCCAGCAGCTTCTATGGCGGGACTGAAGCTTTCTTT CASSFYGGTEAFF
TRBJ1-3 . 14 . TRBV5-4 TGTGCCAGCAGCCCCAGAGGACCTGGAAACACCATATATTTT CASSPRGPGNTIYF
TRBJ2-6 . 16 TRBD2 TRBV9 TGTGCCAGCAGCGGCGGGGGGGAACTCTGGGCCAACGTCCTGACTTTC CASSGGGELWANVLTF
TRBJ2-4 . 15 . TRBV19 TGTGCCAGTAGTATCCCACAGAAAGCCAAAAACATTCAGTACTTC CASSIPQKAKNIQYF
TRBJ2-4 . 15 TRBD1 TRBV7-9 TGTGCCAGCAGCGTGACAGGGGTCAGTCAAAACATTCAGTACTTC CASSVTGVSQNIQYF
TRBJ1-2 . 18 . TRBV7-2 TGTGCCAGCAGCTTAAATCGTGGTCCGAATGGGATCGGCTATGGCTACACCTTC CASSLNRGPNGIGYGYTF
TRBJ2-5 . 15 TRBD1 TRBV5-1 TGCGCCAGCAGCTTGGGACAGGGGGTCCGAGAGACCCAGTACTTC CASSLGQGVRETQYF
TRBJ2-3 . 16 . TRBV27 TGTGCCAGCAGGGAAAGGACTACCATCACCGAGATTACGCAGTATTTT CASRERTTITEITQYF
TRBJ2-1 . 15 TRBD1 TRBV7-9 TGTGCCAGCAGCTTACTGGGACAGGGTAGGTATGAGCAGTTCTTC CASSLLGQGRYEQFF
TRBJ2-7 . 14 . TRBV11-3 TGTGCCAGCAGCTTAGCGGGTAACTCCTACGAGCAGTACTTC CASSLAGNSYEQYF
TRBJ2-1 . 17 TRBD2 TRBV5-1 TGCGCCAGCAGCGCACAGCCTTCGCTAGCGGGAGCCGGTGAGCAGTTCTTC CASSAQPSLAGAGEQFF
TRBJ1-3 . 15 . TRBV5-1 TGCGCCAGCAGCTTAGGGACTGCTAGTGGAAACACCATATATTTT CASSLGTASGNTIYF
TRBJ1-5 . 19 . TRBV29-1 TGCAGCGTTCTACTTTTGACAGGATCCCCCGGGATGAGCAATCAGCCCCAGCATTTT CSVLLLTGSPGMSNQPQHF
TRBJ2-1 . 18 TRBD2 TRBV11-3 TGTGCCAGCAGCTTAGGCCCACTAGCGGGAGCTACCCACAATGAGCAGTTCTTC CASSLGPLAGATHNEQFF
TRBJ2-3 few 12 . TRBV7-3 TGTGCCAGCAGCTCGGCGAAGAGTGAGCAGTATTTT CASSSAKSEQYF
TRBJ1-6 . 15 . TRBV11-2 TGTGCCAGCAGCACAGAAAGCTCCTATAATTCACCCCTCCACTTT CASSTESSYNSPLHF
TRBJ1-5 . 13 . TRBV4-2 TGTGCCAGCAGCCAAGATAAAGGGGGGCCCCAGCATTTT CASSQDKGGPQHF
TRBJ2-7 . 15 . TRBV5-4 TGTGCCAGCAGCTTGGAAACGCAGGCCTTCTCCGAGCAGTACTTC CASSLETQAFSEQYF
TRBJ2-3 . 17 TRBD2 TRBV7-9 TGTGCCAGCAGCTTAGGTCTTGCGGGGGGGCCTTTGGATACGCAGTATTTT CASSLGLAGGPLDTQYF
TRBJ2-1 . 13 . TRBV6-4 TGTGCCAGCAGTGACTACTGGCTAAATGAGCAGTTCTTC CASSDYWLNEQFF
TRBJ2-2 . 19 TRBD2 TRBV5-5 TGTGCCAGCAGCCGTTTATCGACTAGCGGGAGAGCGAACACCGGGGAGCTGTTTTTT CASSRLSTSGRANTGELFF
TRBJ1-1 . 13 . TRBV18 TGTGCCAGCTCATCGAACAGGCACACTGAAGCTTTCTTT CASSSNRHTEAFF
TRBJ1-3 . 15 . TRBV27 TGTGCCAGCAGTTTATCGCGAGGCCCTGGAAACACCATATATTTT CASSLSRGPGNTIYF
TRBJ2-7 . 11 . TRBV6-6 TGTGCCAGCACCTCCTCTCGGGAGCAGTACTTC CASTSSREQYF
TRBJ2-2 . 15 . TRBV7-8 TGTGCCAGCAGCTTTTTGGGAGGTACCACCGGGGAGCTGTTTTTT CASSFLGGTTGELFF
TRBJ1-6 . 15 TRBD1 TRBV30 TGTGCCTGGAGTGGTCGGACAGGGGGCCAGTCACCCCTCCACTTT CAWSGRTGGQSPLHF
TRBJ2-3 . 16 . TRBV5-1 TGCGCCAGCAGCTTGCGGAGGGGCTCTAGCACAGATACGCAGTATTTT CASSLRRGSSTDTQYF
TRBJ2-7 . 15 . TRBV5-4 TGTGCCAGCAGCTTGTCGGAGGCAGGGGACTACGAGCAGTACTTC CASSLSEAGDYEQYF
TRBJ1-4 . 13 . TRBV23-1 TGCGCCAGGGAGAAGGCAACTAATGAAAAACTGTTTTTT CAREKATNEKLFF
TRBJ2-1 . 14 . TRBV10-2 TGCGCCAGCAGTGGGGTGGGGCAATACAATGAGCAGTTCTTC CASSGVGQYNEQFF
TRBJ1-2 . 15 TRBD1 TRBV6-1 TGTGCCAGCAGTGAATTGAGGCAGGGGGGAGATGGCTACACCTTC CASSELRQGGDGYTF
TRBJ2-5 . 15 TRBD2 TRBV29-1 TGCAGCGTCCGAGGGGAGCGGGGGGGCACGGAGACCCAGTACTTC CSVRGERGGTETQYF
TRBJ2-4 . 12 . TRBV6-1 TGTGCCAGCAACACCCGGAGCAACATTCAGTACTTC CASNTRSNIQYF
TRBJ2-2 . 16 TRBD2 TRBV5-6 TGTGCCAGCAGCTTACTAGCGGGGGTAGGGACCGGGGAGCTGTTTTTT CASSLLAGVGTGELFF
TRBJ1-2 . 11 . TRBV20-1 TGCAGTGCTAGTTCGGTTCATGGCTACACCTTC CSASSVHGYTF
TRBJ2-3 once 11 . TRBV28 TGTGCCAGCAGCTCGAAAGATACGCAGTATTTT CASSSKDTQYF
TRBJ1-3 . 14 . TRBV5-1 TGCGCCAGCAGCTTGGAGCGATATGGGGACACCATATATTTT CASSLERYGDTIYF